A single sample is the source of the 10 T cell receptor beta chains below, sequenced in a study of T-cell memory formation after mild COVID-19. In TCRdb, the 5' RACE reads were re-called with MiXCR into one record per CDR3 protein. Of 250,000 to 300,000 distinct CDR3 sequences detected, about a sixth appear once; the ten largest clones hold more than 20%. The sample consisted of PBMCs or a T cell subset sorted from them (not recorded which). The receptors shown here come from a man between 18 and 29 years old who had mild COVID-19 (a few samples of this study predate the infection). Cell type and time point are not known.

J is TRBJ2-5 and V is TRBV20-1, with TRBD1 matching 9 bases. This CDR3 has 15 residues. Germline loops: CDR1 DFQATT, CDR2 SNEGSKA (reference sequence). J lost 4 bases, V lost 1 base, and 7 bases had no gene match. The CDR3 nucleotides are TGCAGTGCTAGAGGCCGACAGGGGGTCGGAGAGACCCAGTACTTC. Translation: CSARGRQGVGETQYF.

In its sample, this clonotype was seen many times. V and J are TRBV29-1 and TRBJ2-2; 7 positions agree with TRBD1. CDR3 length equals 15 residues. V lost 4 bases and J lost 2; bases outside the gene matches: 7. The germline V gene has CDR1 SQVTM and CDR2 ANQGSEA. CDR3 protein: CSVGTDRLNTGELFF. The CDR3 DNA follows: TGCAGCGTTGGGACGGACAGGTTAAACACCGGGGAGCTGTTTTTT.

This clonotype was seen only a few times. The chain employs TRBV28 and TRBJ2-7, with D tentatively TRBD1 or TRBD2 (5 bases each). CDR3 length: 11 amino acids. Germline-derived CDR1 and CDR2 are MDHEN and SYDVKM. Trimming stripped 10 bases from V and 5 bases from J, with 12 bases between. The CDR3 DNA is TGTGCCACCACTCGGGGACACGAGCAGTACGTC. As protein: CATTRGHEQYV.

This clonotype has a handful of counts. V usage is TRBV6-5 and J usage is TRBJ2-7; 8 nucleotides line up with TRBD1. CDR1 and CDR2 (germline): MNHEY, SVGAGI. V dropped 5 bases and J dropped 7; count of bases not matched to a gene: 10. CDR3 length equals 14 residues. This chain's CDR3 is CASSPVRGPWEQYF. The CDR3 DNA reads as TGTGCCAGCAGTCCAGTCAGGGGGCCGTGGGAGCAGTACTTC.

V and J are TRBV11-2 and TRBJ1-4, with D possibly TRBD1 on 6 matching bases. V gave up 4 bases and J gave up 7 bases, with 16 bases separating them. Germline lookup yields CDR1 SGHAT and CDR2 FQNNGV. CDR3 size: 15 residues. In DNA form, the CDR3 reads TGTGCCAGCAGCTGCCGCGAGGGGGGAAGTGAAAAACTGTTTTTT. This codes for CASSCREGGSEKLFF.

This clonotype was counted a few times. The chain is built from TRBV4-1 and TRBJ2-7; the match to TRBD1 covers 10 bases. The CDR3 extends over 15 amino acids. Looked up from germline, CDR1 is MGHRA and CDR2 is YSYEKL. V shed 3 bases and J 4 bases; nucleotides not matched to a gene: 6. CDR3 coding DNA: TGCGCCAGCAGCCAGGACAGGGGGTTAATTTACGAGCAGTACTTC. This codes for CASSQDRGLIYEQYF.

This clonotype was found many times. V is TRBV18 and J is TRBJ1-5, with D unclear. With 2 bases removed from V and 7 bases from J, the gap between germline ends came to 12 bases. CDR1 is KGHSH and CDR2 is LQKENI in the germline V gene. This CDR3 comprises 14 residues. Here the CDR3 DNA reads TGTGCCAGCTCACCAGAATCCGGGTCCCAGCCCCAGCATTTT. Its protein is CASSPESGSQPQHF.

The genes are TRBV20-1 and TRBJ2-7, with TRBD2 matching 9 bases. The CDR3 runs 13 residues. Trimming cost V 3 bases and J 2 bases; bases outside gene matches: 2. The germline V gene encodes CDR1 DFQATT and CDR2 SNEGSKA (reference sequence). The CDR3 DNA reads as TGCAGTGCTAGTGTAGCGGGGGCCTACGAGCAGTACGTC. Protein product: CSASVAGAYEQYV.

V is TRBV15 and J is TRBJ1-1; the D gene is possibly TRBD1 (6 bases). V gave up 1 base and J gave up 7 bases, with 10 bases separating them. CDR3 length equals 13 residues. Germline V gene sequence: CDR1 LNHNV, CDR2 YYDKDF (reference sequence). For the CDR3, the DNA is TGTGCCACCAGCAGAGGAGGGACACGTGAAGCTTTCTTT. This codes for CATSRGGTREAFF.

This clonotype was seen only a few times. The rearrangement uses TRBV14 and TRBJ2-7, with 11 positions matching TRBD2. V was pared by 6 bases and J by 1 base, with 2 bases of the junction left unmatched. Germline lookup yields CDR1 SGHDN and CDR2 FVKESK. The CDR3 contains 14 residues. The CDR3 here is CASRTSGESYEQYF. The CDR3 nucleotides are TGTGCCAGCAGGACTAGCGGGGAGTCCTACGAGCAGTACTTC.